The 2 T cell receptor beta chains below come from one sample, sequenced in a study of T cells expressing NK-cell markers. After re-calling the 5' RACE reads, TCRdb lists one entry per CDR3 protein, DNA absent. In total, the table holds about 460,000 distinct CDR3 sequences. Sequenced sample: blood T cells: a sorted CD56 or NKG2C T cell subset, CD4+ or CD8+ T cells, or bulk PBMC T cells (not recorded which). These TCRs come from a woman between 45 and 60 years old in good health.

J is TRBJ1-1 and V is TRBV7-9; with no DNA, the TCRdb D assignment of TRBD1 cannot be verified. The CDR3 has 14 amino acids. CDR1 and CDR2 from the germline V gene are SEHNR and FQNEAQ (reference sequence). Here the CDR3 reads CASRLGTLNTEAFF.

The V and J genes are TRBV6-5 and TRBJ1-5. This CDR3 has 14 amino acids. The germline CDR1 and CDR2 sequences are MNHEY and SVGAGI. This CDR3 is CASREGLHNQPQHF.